The sample holds a few counts of the clone carrying this T cell receptor (beta chain). No antigen is known for it. Trimming took 5 bases from V and 5 from J; bases not matched to a gene: 3. Germline CDR1 reads SNHLY; CDR2 reads FYNNEI. This CDR3 contains 13 residues. Graves' hyperthyroidism without ophthalmopathy progression within 18 months was termed stable. Diagnosis rested on symptoms, serum thyroxine and TRAb, thyroid ultrasound, and orbital computed tomography. The CDR3 regions of TCR beta were amplified from RNA transcripts. Initially, a first-round RT-PCR of the TCR CDR3 employed the HTBI primer set. TCRdb used MiXCR to reprocess the multiplex PCR reads, holding one entry per CDR3 protein. The sample has more than 600,000 distinct CDR3 sequences; about 17% are singletons. These data are taken from a study of T cells in Graves' hyperthyroidism and ophthalmopathy. General study points: Appearing also in blood were most of the thyroid clonotypes expanded above 0.001. Through a model of 13 V-J features, ophthalmopathy was separated from stable hyperthyroidism.

The sample was blood. This receptor was taken from a man younger than 35 with Graves' hyperthyroidism. The rearrangement joins TRBV2 to TRBJ2-1, with 7 positions matching TRBD2. CDR3 loop: CASSWLADNEQFF. The CDR3 region has the DNA TGTGCCAGCAGTTGGCTAGCGGACAATGAGCAGTTCTTC.